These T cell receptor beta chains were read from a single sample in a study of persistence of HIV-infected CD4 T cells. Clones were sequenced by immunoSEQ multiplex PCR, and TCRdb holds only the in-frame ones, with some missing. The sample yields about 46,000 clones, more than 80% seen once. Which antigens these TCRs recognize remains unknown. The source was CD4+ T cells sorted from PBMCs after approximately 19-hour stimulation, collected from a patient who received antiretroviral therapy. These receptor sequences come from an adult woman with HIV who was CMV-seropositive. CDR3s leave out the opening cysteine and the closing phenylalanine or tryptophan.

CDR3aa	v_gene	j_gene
ASSLGQAGIEQY	TRBV5-1	TRBJ2-7
ASKSRDRNSNQPQH	TRBV19	TRBJ1-5
ASSFGRGRETQY	TRBV28	TRBJ2-5
ASSDPETGLNYGYT	TRBV2	TRBJ1-2
ASSQETNRVNYGYT	TRBV4-3	TRBJ1-2
ASSQGEEAF	TRBV4-1	TRBJ1-1
ASGTEENSPLH	TRBV2	TRBJ1-6
ASSLAVGSGGYEQY	TRBV11-3	TRBJ2-7
ASRSNQPQH	TRBV6-5	TRBJ1-5
ASSSTPGAADTEAF	TRBV28	TRBJ1-1
ASSLVTPYEQY	TRBV28	TRBJ2-7
ASSPPGRDYGYT	TRBV18	TRBJ1-2
ASSQSSSGSAYEQY	TRBV3-1/TRBV3-2	TRBJ2-7
ASSPPLGLAQYEQY	TRBV7-2	TRBJ2-7
ASSDSGRGDTQY	TRBV6-4	TRBJ2-3